The entry that follows covers one TCR beta chain sequence. The data belong to a study of CD8 T cells in Susac syndrome. An amount of RNA that ranged from roughly 0.5 to 1 ug was reverse transcribed with random hexamers. TCRdb called the immunoSEQ multiplex PCR reads again in MiXCR, with one record for every CDR3 protein. The data contain some 200,000 distinct CDR3 sequences, 85% to 95% of them singletons. The CDR3 is made up of 15 amino acids. Germline V CDR1 and CDR2: SGHAT, FQDESV (reference sequence). Trimming shortened V by 0 bases and J by 5 bases, and 13 bases separated the two germline ends. This receptor was taken from a human donor with Susac syndrome. Sequencing was done on a sample of CD8+ T cells from PBMCs. The genes are TRBV11-1 and TRBJ2-5; D ambiguous. The CDR3 DNA reads TGTGCCAGCAGCTTAGCTCACGGGCCACAGGAGACCCAGTACTTC. Translation gives CASSLAHGPQETQYF.